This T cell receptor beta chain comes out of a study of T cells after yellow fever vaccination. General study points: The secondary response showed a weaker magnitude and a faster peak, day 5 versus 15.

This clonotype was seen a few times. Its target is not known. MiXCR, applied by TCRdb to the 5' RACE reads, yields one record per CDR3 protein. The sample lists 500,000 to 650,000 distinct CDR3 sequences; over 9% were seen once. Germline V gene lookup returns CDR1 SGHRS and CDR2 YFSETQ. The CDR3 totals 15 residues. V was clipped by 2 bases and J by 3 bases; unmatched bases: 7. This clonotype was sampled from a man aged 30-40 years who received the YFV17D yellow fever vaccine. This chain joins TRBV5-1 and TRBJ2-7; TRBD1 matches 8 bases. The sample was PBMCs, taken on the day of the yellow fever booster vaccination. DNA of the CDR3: TGCGCCAGCAGCTTATCTACCGACAGGGGCTACGAGCAGTACTTC. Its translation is CASSLSTDRGYEQYF.